This TCR beta chain was sequenced in a study of T cells in tumors after PD-1 blockade. Study context: Some patients also took daily vismodegib 150 mg during anti-PD-1 treatment. Blood samples averaged around 120,000 templates (range roughly 24,000-280,000) and fewer than 40,000 unique clonotypes.

CDR3 length: 15 amino acids. With V trimmed by 2 bases and J by 1 base, 1 base remained unmatched. Per the germline V gene, CDR1 is SGHTA and CDR2 is FQGNSA. Repertoires were generated with immunoSEQ multiplex PCR, while TCRdb's copy carries only in-frame clones and drops some. The top ten clones hold 4% to 4.5% of a sample with around 49,000 clones, 81% of them seen once. The study's findings and limits: About 41% of tumor TCR clonotypes were also found in blood.

Turning to this clone: Antigen: not known.

This chain uses TRBV7-2 with TRBJ2-3, with 9 bases matching TRBD1. Sample: PBMCs, taken before anti-PD-1 treatment. This TCR was recovered from a human donor with basal cell carcinoma. CDR3 in amino acids: CASSLRTGGTDTQYF. The CDR3 DNA follows: TGTGCCAGCAGCTTAAGGACAGGGGGCACAGATACGCAGTATTTT. Filled out from reference TRBV7-2 and TRBJ2-3, the complete variable domain reads GAGVSQSPSNKVTEKGKDVELRCDPISGHTALYWYRQSLGQGLEFLIYFQGNSAPDKSGLPSDRFSAERTGGSVSTLTIQRTQQEDSAVYLCASSLRTGGTDTQYFGPGTRLTVL.